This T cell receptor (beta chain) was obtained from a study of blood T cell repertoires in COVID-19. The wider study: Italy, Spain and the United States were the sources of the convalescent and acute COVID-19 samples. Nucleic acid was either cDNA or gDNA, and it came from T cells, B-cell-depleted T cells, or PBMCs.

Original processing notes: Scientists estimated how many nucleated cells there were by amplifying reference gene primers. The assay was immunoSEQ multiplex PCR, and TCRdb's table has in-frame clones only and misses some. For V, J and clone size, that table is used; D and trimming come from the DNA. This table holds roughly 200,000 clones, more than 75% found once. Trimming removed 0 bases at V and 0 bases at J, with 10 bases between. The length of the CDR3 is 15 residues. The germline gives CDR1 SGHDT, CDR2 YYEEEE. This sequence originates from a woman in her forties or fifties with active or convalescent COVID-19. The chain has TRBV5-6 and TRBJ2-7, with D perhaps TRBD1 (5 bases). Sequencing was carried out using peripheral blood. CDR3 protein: CASSLDAGNSYEQYF. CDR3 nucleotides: TGTGCCAGCAGCTTGGACGCAGGGAACTCCTACGAGCAGTACTTC. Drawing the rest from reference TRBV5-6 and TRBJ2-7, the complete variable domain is DAGVTQSPTHLIKTRGQQVTLRCSPKSGHDTVSWYQQALGQGPQFIFQYYEEEERQRGNFPDRFSGHQFPNYSSELNVNALLLGDSALYLCASSLDAGNSYEQYFGPGTRLTVT.